The next 4 T cell receptor beta chains were all read from a single sample in a study of cytomegalovirus exposure and HLA in healthy donors. With 60 Vbeta and 13 Jbeta primers, the PCR was carried out. The table came from immunoSEQ multiplex PCR; TCRdb's copy has only in-frame clones and leaves some out. Counted here are around 110,000 clones, approximately 70% occurring once; the ten biggest clones make up about 0.8%. The sample comprised PBMCs. These receptors originate from a boy younger than 18 in good health and CMV-seronegative.

DNA of the CDR3: TGTGCCAGCAGTCGGGGATATGAGCAGTTCTTC. The encoded protein is CASSRGYEQFF. The V call is TRBV27, the J call TRBJ2-1; D is perhaps TRBD2 (5 bases). The CDR3 contains 11 residues. Germline V gene data show CDR1 as MNHEY and CDR2 as SMNVEV (reference sequence). V dropped 5 bases and J dropped 8 bases, with 7 bases sitting between them.

The chain combines TRBV28 with TRBJ1-4, with D unresolved. The V gene's germline CDR1 is MDHEN and CDR2 SYDVKM. The ends were cut back, 7 bases at V and 0 bases at J, with 18 bases in the middle. The CDR3 contains 17 residues. In nucleotides, the CDR3 is TGTGCCAGCACCGAGACACGGGGAAGGGCAACTAATGAAAAACTGTTTTTT. This translates into CASTETRGRATNEKLFF.

This clone has only one observation. This chain joins TRBV5-1 and TRBJ1-3, with 9 bases identical to TRBD1. CDR3 length equals 16 residues. The J segment lost 0 bases and the V segment lost 2 bases, leaving 3 bases of the junction unmatched. Germline CDR1 SGHRS, CDR2 YFSETQ. CDR3 bases: TGCGCCAGCAGCTTTGGGGACAGGGACTCTGGAAACACCATATATTTT. Translation gives CASSFGDRDSGNTIYF. The full variable domain, with the rest looked up from reference TRBV5-1 and TRBJ1-3, is KAGVTQTPRYLIKTRGQQVTLSCSPISGHRSVSWYQQTPGQGLQFLFEYFSETQRNKGNFPGRFSGRQFSNSRSEMNVSTLELGDSALYLCASSFGDRDSGNTIYFGEGSWLTVV.

Note on this clone: This specimen includes other DNA sequences encoding the same CDR3. The chain links TRBV6-5 to TRBJ2-5, with D tentatively TRBD1 (6 bases). The CDR3 sequence is 15 residues long. Germline loops: CDR1 MNHEY, CDR2 SVGAGI. The V and J ends lost 0 bases and 1 base respectively, with 9 bases between them. Written as DNA, the CDR3 is TGTGCCAGCAGTTACTCAGGGGGTGGCCAAGAGACCCAGTACTTC. This codes for CASSYSGGGQETQYF.